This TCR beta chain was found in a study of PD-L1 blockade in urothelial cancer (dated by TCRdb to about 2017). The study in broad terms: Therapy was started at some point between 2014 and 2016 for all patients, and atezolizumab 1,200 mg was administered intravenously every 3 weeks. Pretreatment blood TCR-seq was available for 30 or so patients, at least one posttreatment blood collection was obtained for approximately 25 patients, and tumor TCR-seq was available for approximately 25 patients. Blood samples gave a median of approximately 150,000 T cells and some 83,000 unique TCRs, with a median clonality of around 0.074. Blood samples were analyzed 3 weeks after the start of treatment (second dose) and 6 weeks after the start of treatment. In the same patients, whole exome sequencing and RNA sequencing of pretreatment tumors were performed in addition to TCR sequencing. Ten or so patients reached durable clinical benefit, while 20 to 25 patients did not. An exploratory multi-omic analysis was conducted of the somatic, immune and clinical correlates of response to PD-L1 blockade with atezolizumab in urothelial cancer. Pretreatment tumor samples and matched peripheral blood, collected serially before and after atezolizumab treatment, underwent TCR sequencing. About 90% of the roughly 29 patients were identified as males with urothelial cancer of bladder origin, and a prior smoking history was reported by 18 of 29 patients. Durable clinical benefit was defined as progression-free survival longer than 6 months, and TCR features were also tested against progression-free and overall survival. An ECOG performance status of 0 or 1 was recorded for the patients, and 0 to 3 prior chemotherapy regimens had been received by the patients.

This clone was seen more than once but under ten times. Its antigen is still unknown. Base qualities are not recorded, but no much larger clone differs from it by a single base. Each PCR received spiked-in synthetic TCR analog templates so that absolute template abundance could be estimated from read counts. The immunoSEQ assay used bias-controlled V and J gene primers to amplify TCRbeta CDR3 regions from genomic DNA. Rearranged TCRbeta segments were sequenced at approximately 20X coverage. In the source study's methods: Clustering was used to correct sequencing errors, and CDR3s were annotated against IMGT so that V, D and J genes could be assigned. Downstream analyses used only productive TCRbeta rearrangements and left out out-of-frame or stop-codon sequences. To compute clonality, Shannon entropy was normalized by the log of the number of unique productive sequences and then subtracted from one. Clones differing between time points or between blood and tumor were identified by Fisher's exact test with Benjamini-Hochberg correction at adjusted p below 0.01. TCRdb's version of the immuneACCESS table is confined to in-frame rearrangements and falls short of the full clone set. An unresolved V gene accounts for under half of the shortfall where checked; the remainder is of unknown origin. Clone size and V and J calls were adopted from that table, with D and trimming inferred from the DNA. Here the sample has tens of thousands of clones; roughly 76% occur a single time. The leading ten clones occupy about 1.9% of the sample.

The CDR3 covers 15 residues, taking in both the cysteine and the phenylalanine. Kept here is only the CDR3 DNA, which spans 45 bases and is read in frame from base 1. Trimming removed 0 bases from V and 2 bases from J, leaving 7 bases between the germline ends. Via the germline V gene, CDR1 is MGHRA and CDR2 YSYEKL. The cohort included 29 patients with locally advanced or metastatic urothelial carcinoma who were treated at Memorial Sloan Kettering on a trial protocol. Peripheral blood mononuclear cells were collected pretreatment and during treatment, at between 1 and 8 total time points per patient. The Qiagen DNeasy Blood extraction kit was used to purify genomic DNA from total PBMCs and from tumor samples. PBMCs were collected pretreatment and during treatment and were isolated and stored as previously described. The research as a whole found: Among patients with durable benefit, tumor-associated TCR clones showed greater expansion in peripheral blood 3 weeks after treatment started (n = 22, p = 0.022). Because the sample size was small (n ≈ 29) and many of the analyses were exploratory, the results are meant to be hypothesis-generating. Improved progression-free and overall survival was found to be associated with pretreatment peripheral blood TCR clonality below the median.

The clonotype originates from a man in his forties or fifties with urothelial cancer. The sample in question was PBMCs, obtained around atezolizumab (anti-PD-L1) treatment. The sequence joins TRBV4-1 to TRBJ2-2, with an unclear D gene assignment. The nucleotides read TGCGCCAGCAGCCAAGAGCGCGGTAACACCGGGGAGCTGTTTTTT. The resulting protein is CASSQERGNTGELFF.